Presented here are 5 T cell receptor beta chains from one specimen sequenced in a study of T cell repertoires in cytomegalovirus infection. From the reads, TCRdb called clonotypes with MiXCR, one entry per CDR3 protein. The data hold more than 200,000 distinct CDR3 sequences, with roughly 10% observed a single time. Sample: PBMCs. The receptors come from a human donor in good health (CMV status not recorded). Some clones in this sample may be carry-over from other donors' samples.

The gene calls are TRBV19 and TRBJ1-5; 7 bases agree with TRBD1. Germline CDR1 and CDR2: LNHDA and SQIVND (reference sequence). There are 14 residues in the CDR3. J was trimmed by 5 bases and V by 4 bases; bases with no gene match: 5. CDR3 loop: CASSNQGGDQPQHF. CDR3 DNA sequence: TGTGCCAGTAGTAATCAGGGGGGGGATCAGCCCCAGCATTTT.

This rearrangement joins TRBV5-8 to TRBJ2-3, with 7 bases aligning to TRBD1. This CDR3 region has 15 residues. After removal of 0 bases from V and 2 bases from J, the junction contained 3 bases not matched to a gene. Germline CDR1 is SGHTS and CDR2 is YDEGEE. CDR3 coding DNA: TGTGCCAGCAGCTTGGGGGGACAGCCCACAGATACGCAGTATTTT. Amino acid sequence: CASSLGGQPTDTQYF.

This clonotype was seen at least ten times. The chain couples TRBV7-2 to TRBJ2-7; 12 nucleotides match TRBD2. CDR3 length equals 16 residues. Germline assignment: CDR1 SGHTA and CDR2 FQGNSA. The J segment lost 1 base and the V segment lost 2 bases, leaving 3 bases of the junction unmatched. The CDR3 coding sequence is TGTGCCAGCAGCTTAATACTAGCGGGGGGTTCCTACGAGCAGTACTTC. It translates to CASSLILAGGSYEQYF.

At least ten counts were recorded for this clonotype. The CDR3 protein is CSAPPVAGGPYNIQYF. The CDR3, as DNA: TGCAGTGCTCCCCCCGTAGCGGGAGGGCCTTATAACATTCAGTACTTC. The rearrangement links TRBV20-1 to TRBJ2-4; 11 nucleotides agree with TRBD2. CDR1 is DFQATT and CDR2 is SNEGSKA in the germline V gene (reference sequence). This CDR3 comprises 16 residues. V shed 5 bases and J 7 bases; nucleotides not matched to a gene: 13.

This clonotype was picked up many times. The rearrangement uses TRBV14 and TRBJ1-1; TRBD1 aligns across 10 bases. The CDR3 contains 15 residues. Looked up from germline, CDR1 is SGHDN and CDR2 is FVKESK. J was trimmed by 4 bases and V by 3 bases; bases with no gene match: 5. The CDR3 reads CASSQWTGGGTEAFF. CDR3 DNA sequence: TGTGCCAGCAGCCAGTGGACAGGGGGAGGCACTGAAGCTTTCTTT.